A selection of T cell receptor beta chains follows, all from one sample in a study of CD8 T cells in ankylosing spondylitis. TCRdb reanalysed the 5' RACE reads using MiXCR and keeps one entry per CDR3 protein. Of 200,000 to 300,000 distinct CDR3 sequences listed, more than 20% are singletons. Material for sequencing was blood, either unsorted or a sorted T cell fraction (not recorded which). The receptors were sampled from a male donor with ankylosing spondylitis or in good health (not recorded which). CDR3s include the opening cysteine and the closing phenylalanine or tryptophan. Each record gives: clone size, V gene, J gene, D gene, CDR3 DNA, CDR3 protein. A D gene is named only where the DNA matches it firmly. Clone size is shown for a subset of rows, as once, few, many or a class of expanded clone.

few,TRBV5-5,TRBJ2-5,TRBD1,TGTGCCAGCAGATCCAGACAGGGGGGGGAGACCCAGTACTTC,CASRSRQGGETQYF
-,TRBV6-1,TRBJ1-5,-,TGTGCCAGCAGTGAACGATGGCAGGGGAAGCAGCCCCAGCATTTT,CASSERWQGKQPQHF
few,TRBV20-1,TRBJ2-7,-,TGCAGTGCTAGGGGTCAGGCCCCCTACGAGCAGTACTTC,CSARGQAPYEQYF
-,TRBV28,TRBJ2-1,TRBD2,TGTGCCAGCAGGGGATCTAGCGGGGGTGGGCATGAGCAGTTCTTC,CASRGSSGGGHEQFF
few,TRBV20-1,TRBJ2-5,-,TGCAGTGCTACGGTGGGCCTGGAGACCCAGTACTTC,CSATVGLETQYF
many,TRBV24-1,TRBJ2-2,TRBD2,TGTGCCACCAGTGACTTGGAGGGGAGGGCCGGGGAGCTGTTTTTT,CATSDLEGRAGELFF
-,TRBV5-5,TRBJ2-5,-,TGTGCCAGCAGCTCCCAGGGGTACCAAGAGACCCAGTACTTC,CASSSQGYQETQYF
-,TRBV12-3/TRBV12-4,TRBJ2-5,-,TGTGCCACCTCGACTACCCCGGGGGCCCAGTACTTC,CATSTTPGAQYF
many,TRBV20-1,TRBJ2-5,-,TGCAGTGCCCCCAAACCGGAGACCCAGTACTTC,CSAPKPETQYF
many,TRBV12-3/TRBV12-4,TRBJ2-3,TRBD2,TGTGCCAGCAGCAATAGCGGGGTAGCAGATACGCAGTATTTT,CASSNSGVADTQYF
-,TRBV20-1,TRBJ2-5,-,TGCAGTGCTTCCCCCAGAGCCCAAGAGACCCAGTACTTC,CSASPRAQETQYF
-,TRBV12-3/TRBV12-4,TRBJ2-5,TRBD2,TGTACCATCAGTTTGAATCCGTCGGGGGGGCGGCTAGAGACCCAGTACTTC,CTISLNPSGGRLETQYF
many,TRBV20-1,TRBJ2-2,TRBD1,TGCAGTGCTAGATGGACAGGGGGCACCGGGGAGCTGTTTTTT,CSARWTGGTGELFF
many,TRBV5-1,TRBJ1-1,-,TGCGCCAGCAGCTTGATATCGGGGGAACCTGAAGCTTTCTTT,CASSLISGEPEAFF
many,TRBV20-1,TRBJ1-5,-,TGCAGTGCTAGAGACCGGGGACCGCATCAGCCCCAGCATTTT,CSARDRGPHQPQHF
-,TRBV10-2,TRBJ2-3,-,TGCGCCAGCAGTGAGTCCCGGGGCCTCACGCAGTATTTT,CASSESRGLTQYF
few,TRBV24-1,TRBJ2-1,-,TGTGCCACCAGTGAAGGGGACGGGCACGAGGATGAGCAGTTCTTC,CATSEGDGHEDEQFF
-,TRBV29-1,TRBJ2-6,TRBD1,TGCAGCGCCCAGGGGGCAGGGCTCGGCACTGGGGCCAACGTCCTGACTTTC,CSAQGAGLGTGANVLTF
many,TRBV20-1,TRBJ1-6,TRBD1,TGCAGTGCTAGTGGGGACAGGGCCCCTATCCCCCTCCACTTT,CSASGDRAPIPLHF
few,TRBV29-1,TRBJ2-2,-,TGCAGCGTCCGGGACGGCCGGACCGGGGAGCTGTTTTTT,CSVRDGRTGELFF
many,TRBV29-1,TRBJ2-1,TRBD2,TGCAGCGTTGAAGTGTCACTAGCGGGGGATGAGCAGTTCTTC,CSVEVSLAGDEQFF
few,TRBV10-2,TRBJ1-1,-,TGCGCCAGCAGTGATAGGTCAGCGAACACTGAAGCTTTCTTT,CASSDRSANTEAFF
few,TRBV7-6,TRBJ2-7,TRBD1,TGTGCCAGCAGTCAACCGGGACAGGGGGCATACGAGCAGTACTTC,CASSQPGQGAYEQYF
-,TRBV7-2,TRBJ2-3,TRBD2,TGTGCCAGCAGCTTTAGCGGGGGGGGATCCCCAGATACGCAGTATTTT,CASSFSGGGSPDTQYF
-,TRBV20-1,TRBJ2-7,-,TGCAGTGCCATCAGGGAAAACGAGCAGTACTTC,CSAIRENEQYF
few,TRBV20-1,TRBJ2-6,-,TGCAGTGCTAGAGATCCCTCCACAGGGCGTCCCTCTGGGGCCAACGTCCTGACTTTC,CSARDPSTGRPSGANVLTF
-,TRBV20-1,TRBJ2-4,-,TGCAGTACAACCCGGGGGGCCAAAAACATTCAGTACTTC,CSTTRGAKNIQYF
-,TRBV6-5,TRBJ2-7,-,TGTGCCAGCACCCGGACAGTCTTGCAACCCTACGAGCAGTACTTC,CASTRTVLQPYEQYF
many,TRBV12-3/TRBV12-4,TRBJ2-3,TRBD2,TGTGCCAGCAGACCCGCTATAGCGGGGGTAAGAGATACGCAGTATTTT,CASRPAIAGVRDTQYF
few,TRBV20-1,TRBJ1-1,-,TGCAGTGCTAGGCCCAGGGACACTGAAGCTTTCTTT,CSARPRDTEAFF
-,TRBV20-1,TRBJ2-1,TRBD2,TGCAGTGCTCCTAAGACTAGCGGGGGACCCCCAATCAGAAATGAGCAGTTCTTC,CSAPKTSGGPPIRNEQFF
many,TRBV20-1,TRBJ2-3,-,TGCAGCGGCGTGAGAGATACGCAGTATTTT,CSGVRDTQYF
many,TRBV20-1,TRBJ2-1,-,TGCAGTGCTTCAGCGGGGACAACCTACAATGAGCAGTTCTTC,CSASAGTTYNEQFF
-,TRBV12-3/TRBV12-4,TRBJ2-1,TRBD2,TGTGCCAGCAGTTTGGAAGCGGGGGGGGCCCATGGTGAGCAGTTCTTC,CASSLEAGGAHGEQFF
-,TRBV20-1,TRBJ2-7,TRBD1,TGCAGTGCGAGAGGGGACAGGGCCTACGAGCAGTACTTC,CSARGDRAYEQYF
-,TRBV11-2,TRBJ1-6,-,TGTGCCAGCAGCTACACCCCCAGGGTGAGGTCACCCCTCCACTTT,CASSYTPRVRSPLHF
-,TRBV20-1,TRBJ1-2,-,TGCAGTGCTAGAGATCGGTCCGATGGCTACACCTTC,CSARDRSDGYTF
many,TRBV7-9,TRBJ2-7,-,TGTGCCAGCAGCTCGGGCGGCGAGCAGTACTTC,CASSSGGEQYF
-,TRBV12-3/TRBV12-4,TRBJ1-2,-,TGTGCCAGCAAAAGGGGTAGTGGGGGCTATGGCTACACCTTC,CASKRGSGGYGYTF
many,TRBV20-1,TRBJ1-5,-,TGCAGTGCTAGTTCAGGGGTCGGCCCAAGGCAGCCCCAGCATTTT,CSASSGVGPRQPQHF
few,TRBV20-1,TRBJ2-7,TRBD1,TGCAGTGCTAGAGAACCGGGACAGACCTACGAGCAGTACTTC,CSAREPGQTYEQYF
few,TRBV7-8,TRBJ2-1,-,TGTGCCAGCAGCCCAGGAGGCCTTGACAATGAGCAGTTCTTC,CASSPGGLDNEQFF
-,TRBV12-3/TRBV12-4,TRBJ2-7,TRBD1,TGTGCCAGCAACCCGACAGGGGAATTTAACGAGCAGTACTTC,CASNPTGEFNEQYF
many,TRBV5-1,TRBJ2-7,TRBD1,TGCGCCAGCAGCCCGGGACAGGGTAAGGGAGAGCAGTACTTC,CASSPGQGKGEQYF
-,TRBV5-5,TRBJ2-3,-,TGTGCCAGCAGCTGGGAACTCGCTGGACGGATGAGATATTTT,CASSWELAGRMRYF
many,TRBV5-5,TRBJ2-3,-,TGTGCCAGCAGCTTGATTACGGCAGATACGCAGTATTTT,CASSLITADTQYF
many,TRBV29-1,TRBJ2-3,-,TGCAGCCTGGAGGGCGGGACAAACACAGATACGCAGTATTTT,CSLEGGTNTDTQYF
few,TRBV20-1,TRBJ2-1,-,TGCAGTGCTAGTTTGGGCAATGAGCAGTTCTTC,CSASLGNEQFF
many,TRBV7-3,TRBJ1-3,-,TGTGCCAGCAGCTTCGGGATTTGCTCTGGAAACACCATATATTTT,CASSFGICSGNTIYF
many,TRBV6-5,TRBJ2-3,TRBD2,TGTGCCAGCAGTTACTACCCGCCGAGCGGGACCACAGATACGCAGTATTTT,CASSYYPPSGTTDTQYF
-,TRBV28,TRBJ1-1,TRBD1,TGTGCCAGCCCCGCCCCGGGACAGGGGAATGAAGCTTTCTTT,CASPAPGQGNEAFF
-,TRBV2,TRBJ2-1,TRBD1,TGTGCCAGCAGCGACAGGGAATTAAGAGACAATGAGCAGTTCTTC,CASSDRELRDNEQFF
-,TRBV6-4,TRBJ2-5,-,TGTGCCAGCAGTGACGTCGGGTGGGGCAGGCGAGAGACCCAGTACTTC,CASSDVGWGRRETQYF
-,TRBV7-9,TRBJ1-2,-,TGTGCCAGCAGCTTTAAGGACAACTATGGCTACACCTTC,CASSFKDNYGYTF
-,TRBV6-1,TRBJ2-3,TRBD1,TGTGCCAGCAGTGGGTTCAGGGGGTTCGTAGGTACGCAGTATTTT,CASSGFRGFVGTQYF
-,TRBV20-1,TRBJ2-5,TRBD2,TGCAGTGCTAGAGATCAGTTAGCGGGGGGCCGCCAAGAGACCCAGTACTTC,CSARDQLAGGRQETQYF
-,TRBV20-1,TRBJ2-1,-,TGCAGTGCTAGAAGAGGTGGGCCCCTCTTTAATGAGCAGTTCTTC,CSARRGGPLFNEQFF
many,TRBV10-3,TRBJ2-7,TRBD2,TGTGCCACCAATGCGGGGGTCGACTACGAGCAGTACTTC,CATNAGVDYEQYF
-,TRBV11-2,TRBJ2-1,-,TGTGCCAGCAGCTTAGTGGGCGGGGGCCTGTCCGATGAGCAGTTCTTC,CASSLVGGGLSDEQFF
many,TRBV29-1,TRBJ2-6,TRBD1,TGCAGCGTTCTTCCGACAGGGCAAGGGGCCAACGTCCTGACTTTC,CSVLPTGQGANVLTF